Detailed here is one T cell receptor (beta chain). What it binds is unknown. The data were taken from a study of post-analysis software for immune sequencing data. Study-level information: Patients with relapsing-remitting, secondary progressive and progressive-relapsing multiple sclerosis courses were all represented. Findings and limits, study-wide: Compared with controls, patients had more of roughly five TRBV segments, including TRBV5-6, TRBV5-1 and TRBV20-1.

Sequencing libraries made from TCR beta cDNA carried unique molecular identifiers. TCRdb used MiXCR to reprocess the PCR reads, holding one entry per CDR3 protein. The sample comprises over 700,000 distinct CDR3 sequences, 30% of which are singletons, and about 0.5% rests with the top ten. Deletions cut 6 bases from V and 3 bases from J, with 14 bases between. The CDR3 has 15 residues. The germline V gene has CDR1 SEHNR and CDR2 FQNEAQ (reference sequence). The clonotype comes from a girl aged 5-17 years with multiple sclerosis. V gene TRBV7-9 combines with J gene TRBJ1-4; no reliable D call. The sequencing input was blood. This CDR3 is CASRLIGRANEKLFF. CDR3 coding DNA: TGTGCCAGCAGGCTGATCGGGCGGGCTAATGAAAAACTGTTTTTT.